This T cell receptor (beta chain) appears in the sequencing data of a study of technical replicates of blood from a handful of donors. Profiled with immunoSEQ multiplex PCR; TCRdb holds only in-frame clones, not every one. Found here are some 15,000 clones, 84% of them singletons; the top ten hold about 10%. This CDR3 has 15 amino acids. Germline lookup yields CDR1 MRHNA and CDR2 SNTAGT. The V gene lost 3 bases and the J gene lost 0 bases, with 10 bases spanning the gap. This clone has just a few counts. Sequencing used PBMCs. This rearrangement joins TRBV6-4 to TRBJ2-3; perhaps TRBD2 as D (6 bases). The clonotype was recovered from a human donor in good health. The CDR3 loop reads CASSEGGGSTDTQYF. The CDR3 nucleotides read TGTGCCAGCAGTGAAGGCGGAGGGAGCACAGATACGCAGTATTTT.